This T cell receptor beta chain was found in a study of blood T cells in healthy people across ages. General observations from the study: The diversity estimates, figures obtained from one million T cells, were considered underestimates.

The CDR3 loop spans 14 amino acids. The trim removed 7 bases at V and 11 bases at J, leaving 17 bases unmatched. CDR1 is SGHRS, CDR2 YFSETQ, per germline. The use of a sample-barcoded 5' primer and a J-beta primer mix characterized a second PCR of about 7 to 12 cycles. TCRdb re-analysed the 5' RACE reads in MiXCR, keeping a single row per CDR3 protein. Among about a million distinct CDR3 sequences listed, about two fifths were seen once. As for this clonotype: Its matching antigen is unknown.

The J gene is TRBJ2-5, the V gene TRBV5-1; TRBD2 matches at 7 bases. Sequenced: blood. This receptor was identified in a young man in good health. The CDR3 sequence: CASWGGETYNEQYF. CDR3 DNA: TGCGCCAGCTGGGGGGGGGAGACCTACAATGAGCAGTACTTC.